These 27 T cell receptor beta chains share one sample of origin, sequenced in a study of blood T cell repertoires in COVID-19. TCRdb keeps only in-frame clones here, not all; method: immunoSEQ multiplex PCR. Among 200,000 to 300,000 clones listed, around four fifths were seen once. Sequenced material: peripheral blood. The receptors stem from a man between 60 and 75 years old with acute or convalescent COVID-19.

The chain has TRBV6-5 and TRBJ2-7; TRBD1 agrees at 10 bases. V was pared by 7 bases and J by 5 bases, with 11 bases of the junction left unmatched. The germline gives CDR1 MNHEY, CDR2 SVGAGI. The CDR3 totals 15 residues. The CDR3 coding sequence is TGTGCCAGCAAACCCCGAGGGACAGGGGTCCACGAGCAGTACTTC. This encodes CASKPRGTGVHEQYF.

In nucleotides, the CDR3 is TGCGCCAGCAGCTTGGAGGGCAGGGGAATTGGCTATGGCTACACCTTC. It is translated as CASSLEGRGIGYGYTF. The chain joins TRBV5-1 to TRBJ1-2; D possibly corresponds to TRBD1 (6 bases). CDR1 is SGHRS, CDR2 YFSETQ, per germline. V was cut by 0 bases and J by 4 bases, with 16 bases left in between. The CDR3 runs to 16 residues.

Only a few counts were recorded for this clone. This rearrangement joins TRBV6-5 to TRBJ2-7, with D perhaps TRBD2 (5 bases). V lost 2 bases and J 5 bases, leaving 16 bases between the germline ends. Germline values: CDR1 MNHEY, CDR2 SVGAGI. The CDR3 has 15 residues. The CDR3 reads CASSYGETSVHEQYF. The DNA for the CDR3 is TGTGCCAGCAGTTACGGGGAGACGTCGGTCCACGAGCAGTACTTC.

This chain links TRBV5-1 with TRBJ2-5; maybe TRBD2 (6 bases). The V end was cut by 2 bases, the J end by 2 bases, with 13 bases between. CDR3 length: 15 residues. The V gene's germline CDR1 is SGHRS and CDR2 YFSETQ. For the CDR3, the DNA is TGCGCCAGCAGCTTTACTAGCACTCTTCAAGAGACCCAGTACTTC. Translating it yields CASSFTSTLQETQYF.

This clone was detected only a few times. This rearrangement joins TRBV2 to TRBJ2-2, with TRBD2 matching 10 bases. This CDR3 region has 16 residues. Trimming removed 8 bases from V and 1 base from J; junction bases left unmatched: 7. Per the germline V gene, CDR1 is SNHLY and CDR2 is FYNNEI. The CDR3 DNA sequence: TGTGCCAGCGGGAAGTCTAGCGGGGGGAACACCGGGGAGCTGTTTTTT. The encoded protein is CASGKSSGGNTGELFF.

The chain carries TRBV5-6 and TRBJ1-1; TRBD1 might be the D (5 bases). The germline V and J ends were trimmed by 0 bases and 8 bases, with 11 bases remaining between them. The CDR3 is 13 amino acids. Germline lookup yields CDR1 SGHDT and CDR2 YYEEEE. In DNA form, the CDR3 reads TGTGCCAGCAGCTTGGGGGGCCCTACAGAAGCTTTCTTT. Residues: CASSLGGPTEAFF.

The CDR3 DNA reads as TGTGCCATCAGTCCGGCAGGGGGCTCGGCTTTCTTT. It codes for CAISPAGGSAFF. V is TRBV10-3 and J is TRBJ1-1; 8 positions match TRBD1. Unmatched junction bases numbered 7, after V lost 5 bases and J lost 11 bases. Germline V CDR1 and CDR2: ENHRY, SYGVKD. The CDR3 extends over 12 amino acids.

Only one count was recorded for this clone. The chain is built from TRBV7-8 and TRBJ1-5, with 9 bases that match TRBD1. Trimming took 2 bases from V and 7 from J; bases not matched to a gene: 3. Germline V gene lookup returns CDR1 SGHVS and CDR2 FQNEAQ. This CDR3 contains 14 residues. CDR3 protein: CASSLTGGGQPQHF. DNA for the CDR3: TGTGCCAGCAGCTTAACAGGGGGCGGGCAGCCCCAGCATTTT.

The chain joins TRBV3-1 (or the pseudogene TRBV3-2) to TRBJ2-2; 7 bases agree with TRBD1. The junction had 7 bases not matched to a gene; V was cut back by 4 bases and J by 5 bases. From germline, CDR1 is LGHDT and CDR2 YNNKEL (reference sequence). CDR3 size: 15 residues. CDR3 loop: CASSPGQFRTGELFF. In nucleotides, the CDR3 is TGTGCCAGCAGCCCGGGACAGTTTCGGACCGGGGAGCTGTTTTTT.

The CDR3 is CASSQIGGLAGINEQFF. The CDR3 bases are TGTGCCAGCAGCCAAATAGGGGGACTAGCGGGTATTAATGAGCAGTTCTTC. V and J are TRBV3-1 (or the pseudogene TRBV3-2) and TRBJ2-1; 12 bases agree with TRBD2. CDR3 length: 17 residues. Germline V gene sequence: CDR1 LGHDT, CDR2 YNNKEL (reference sequence). V shed 2 bases, J shed 7 bases, and the junction held 9 bases outside the gene matches.

J is TRBJ2-5 and V is TRBV9; D is perhaps TRBD2 (6 bases). CDR3 length: 16 amino acids. From germline, CDR1 is SGDLS and CDR2 YYNGEE. Trimming cost V 0 bases and J 5 bases, with 17 bases left between them. CDR3 bases: TGTGCCAGCAGCGTAGGTCCCGGGGGTTCCGGGGAGACCCAGTACTTC. It specifies CASSVGPGGSGETQYF.

This rearrangement joins TRBV7-9 to TRBJ1-6; D remains ambiguous. Germline loops: CDR1 SEHNR, CDR2 FQNEAQ (reference sequence). The CDR3 runs 12 residues. The V gene lost 6 bases and the J gene lost 11 bases, with 11 bases spanning the gap. The CDR3 sequence: CASRPDGAPLHF. DNA of the CDR3: TGTGCCAGCAGACCCGACGGGGCACCCCTCCACTTT.

The rearrangement joins TRBV5-1 to TRBJ1-2; no clear D. This CDR3 contains 15 residues. The V gene's germline CDR1 is SGHRS and CDR2 YFSETQ. Trimming cost V 4 bases and J 4 bases, with 17 bases left between them. CDR3 in amino acids: CASSTNLGPSYGYTF. In nucleotides, the CDR3 is TGCGCCAGCAGCACAAACCTGGGCCCGAGCTATGGCTACACCTTC. Together with reference TRBV5-1 and TRBJ1-2, the CDR3 gives the full variable domain: KAGVTQTPRYLIKTRGQQVTLSCSPISGHRSVSWYQQTPGQGLQFLFEYFSETQRNKGNFPGRFSGRQFSNSRSEMNVSTLELGDSALYLCASSTNLGPSYGYTFGSGTRLTVV.

The gene calls are TRBV5-1 and TRBJ1-3, with a tentative D call TRBD1 (5 bases). V was pared by 0 bases and J by 3 bases, with 7 bases between. This CDR3 spans 14 amino acids. The germline gives CDR1 SGHRS, CDR2 YFSETQ. CDR3 DNA sequence: TGCGCCAGCAGCTTGGAGGGGATTGGAAACACCATATATTTT. Translation: CASSLEGIGNTIYF.

This chain's CDR3 is CSVVRRSGELFF. DNA for the CDR3: TGCAGCGTCGTTCGGCGGAGCGGGGAGCTGTTTTTT. The chain joins TRBV29-1 to TRBJ2-2; D is uncertain. Germline CDR1 is SQVTM and CDR2 is ANQGSEA. V was trimmed by 6 bases and J by 7 bases, leaving 12 bases between them. The CDR3 is 12 residues long.

This clone was picked up one time. The chain couples TRBV2 to TRBJ2-2; 7 nucleotides match TRBD1. V was clipped by 7 bases and J by 5 bases; unmatched bases: 10. Germline CDR1 and CDR2: SNHLY and FYNNEI. This CDR3 comprises 15 residues. This chain's CDR3 is CASTIQGLGTGELFF. The CDR3 DNA is TGTGCCAGCACCATACAGGGGCTGGGTACCGGGGAGCTGTTTTTT.

The rearrangement joins TRBV5-1 to TRBJ1-1; 8 nucleotides line up with TRBD1. The V gene's germline CDR1 is SGHRS and CDR2 YFSETQ. This CDR3 has 16 amino acids. Trimming at V came to 4 bases and at J to 4 bases, leaving 12 bases not matched to a gene. The CDR3 loop is CASSPGQGSLLTEAFF. CDR3 bases: TGCGCCAGCAGCCCAGGACAGGGATCCCTCCTCACTGAAGCTTTCTTT. Combining the CDR3 with reference TRBV5-1 and TRBJ1-1 gives the whole variable domain KAGVTQTPRYLIKTRGQQVTLSCSPISGHRSVSWYQQTPGQGLQFLFEYFSETQRNKGNFPGRFSGRQFSNSRSEMNVSTLELGDSALYLCASSPGQGSLLTEAFFGQGTRLTVV.

The CDR3 DNA sequence: TGCAGCGCCCGGGGTCAGGCGACCACCGGGGAGCTGTTTTTT. Its protein is CSARGQATTGELFF. The V call is TRBV29-1, the J call TRBJ2-2; D is possibly TRBD2 (5 bases). Germline CDR1 reads SQVTM; CDR2 reads ANQGSEA. CDR3 size: 14 residues. Between the trimmed V and J ends, which lost 7 bases and 4 bases, there was a span of 16 bases.

The J gene is TRBJ2-3, the V gene TRBV9, with a weak D call TRBD2 (5 bases). The CDR3 has 15 amino acids. Deletions cut 0 bases from V and 4 bases from J, with 12 bases between. Per the germline V gene, CDR1 is SGDLS and CDR2 is YYNGEE. DNA for the CDR3: TGTGCCAGCAGCGTAGTAGGTATCGGGGCAGATACGCAGTATTTT. Amino acids: CASSVVGIGADTQYF.

This clone was seen ten or more times. The J gene is TRBJ2-7, the V gene TRBV28; TRBD2 matches 13 bases. J was trimmed by 9 bases and V by 3 bases; bases with no gene match: 5. The CDR3 loop spans 14 amino acids. CDR1 is MDHEN, CDR2 SYDVKM, per germline. In DNA, the CDR3 is TGTGCCAGCAGTTTGGGACTAGCGGGATTGGGGCAGTACTTC. It specifies CASSLGLAGLGQYF. Full variable domain (missing parts from reference TRBV28 and TRBJ2-7): DVKVTQSSRYLVKRTGEKVFLECVQDMDHENMFWYRQDPGLGLRLIYFSYDVKMKEKGDIPEGYSVSREKKERFSLILESASTNQTSMYLCASSLGLAGLGQYFGPGTRLTVT.

This rearrangement joins TRBV14 to TRBJ1-2; unclear D gene. The V end lost 0 bases, the J end lost 5 bases, and 16 bases lay between the germline ends. The CDR3 runs to 16 residues. Germline V gene lookup returns CDR1 SGHDN and CDR2 FVKESK. The CDR3 sequence: CASSQDRRPLRYGYTF. The DNA of the CDR3 is TGTGCCAGCAGCCAAGATCGGAGGCCCCTCAGATATGGCTACACCTTC.

The rearrangement joins TRBV5-4 to TRBJ2-2; 10 bases agree with TRBD2. This CDR3 has 16 amino acids. Per the germline V gene, CDR1 is SGHNT and CDR2 is YYREEE (reference sequence). V was clipped by 4 bases and J by 7 bases; unmatched bases: 10. The CDR3 region is CASSRWSGGAGGELFF. The CDR3 nucleotides read TGTGCCAGCAGCCGGTGGAGCGGGGGGGCAGGCGGGGAGCTGTTTTTT.

This clone was counted a few times. The chain couples TRBV7-3 to TRBJ2-2, with TRBD2 identical over 12 bases. The CDR3 consists of 15 residues. With 6 bases clipped from V and 7 bases from J, the junction kept 6 bases outside the gene matches. Per the germline V gene, CDR1 is SGHTA and CDR2 is FQGTGA. CDR3 sequence reads: CASRRLAGDHGELFF. The CDR3 DNA sequence: TGTGCCAGCAGGAGACTAGCGGGAGATCACGGGGAGCTGTTTTTT.

This clone was counted only a few times. V usage is TRBV5-4 and J usage is TRBJ2-2; 7 nucleotides align to TRBD2. Germline lookup yields CDR1 SGHNT and CDR2 YYREEE (reference sequence). This CDR3 spans 16 amino acids. V was clipped by 1 base and J by 3 bases; unmatched bases: 6. CDR3 sequence reads: CASSLKRLADTGELFF. The CDR3 DNA reads TGTGCCAGCAGCTTGAAGAGGCTAGCGGACACCGGGGAGCTGTTTTTT.

J is TRBJ1-1 and V is TRBV21-1; the table gives TRBD1 as D, unverified against the DNA. TRBV21-1 represents a pseudogene. The CDR3 is 15 residues long. CDR3 sequence (DNA): TGTGCCAGCAGCGCCCGAGGACAAGGAGACACTGAAGCTTTCTTT. This codes for CASSARGQGDTEAFF.

This clone showed up just once. The chain couples TRBV5-4 to TRBJ1-3, with D perhaps matching TRBD1 (6 bases). Per germline, CDR1 SGHNT and CDR2 YYREEE (reference sequence). V dropped 5 bases and J dropped 0 bases, with 9 bases sitting between them. There are 14 residues in the CDR3. The CDR3 reads CASSLTGSGNTIYF. The CDR3 coding sequence is TGTGCCAGCAGTTTGACAGGCTCTGGAAACACCATATATTTT.

This clone was counted a single time. The V call is TRBV28, the J call TRBJ1-3, with D possibly being TRBD1 (6 bases). V lost 4 bases and J 2 bases, leaving 15 bases between the germline ends. The CDR3 sequence is 16 residues long. The V gene's germline CDR1 is MDHEN and CDR2 SYDVKM. CDR3 sequence: CASSSAQGTAGNTIYF. The CDR3 region has the DNA TGTGCCAGCAGTTCCGCCCAGGGGACCGCTGGAAACACCATATATTTT.